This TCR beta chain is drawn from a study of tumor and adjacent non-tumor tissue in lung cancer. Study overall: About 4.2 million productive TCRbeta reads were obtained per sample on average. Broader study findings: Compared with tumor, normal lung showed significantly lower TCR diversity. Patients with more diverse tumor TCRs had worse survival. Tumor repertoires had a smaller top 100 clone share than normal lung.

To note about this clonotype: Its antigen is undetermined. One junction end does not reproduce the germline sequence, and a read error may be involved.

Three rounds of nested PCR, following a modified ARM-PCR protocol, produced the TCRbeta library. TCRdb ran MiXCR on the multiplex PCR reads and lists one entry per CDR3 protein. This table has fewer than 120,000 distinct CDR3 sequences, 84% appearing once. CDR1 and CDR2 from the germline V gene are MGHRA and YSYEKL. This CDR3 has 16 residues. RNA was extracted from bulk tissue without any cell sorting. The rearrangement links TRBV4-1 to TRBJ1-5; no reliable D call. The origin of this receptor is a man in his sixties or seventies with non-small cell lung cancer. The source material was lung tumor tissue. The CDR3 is CANSQEPTYGNQPQHF. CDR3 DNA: TGCGCCAACAGCCAAGAGCCGACCTATGGCAATCAGCCCCAGCATTTT.